These T cell receptor beta chains were read from a single sample in a study of T cells after yellow fever vaccination. TCRdb independently ran MiXCR on the 5' RACE reads; one entry per CDR3 protein. In the table there are roughly 74,000 distinct CDR3 sequences, around 6.9% of which are singletons. Sample: CD8+ T cells sorted from PBMCs, taken roughly 5 days after the first yellow fever vaccination. All receptors come from a man between 18 and 29 years old who received the YFV17D yellow fever vaccine. The CDR3 runs from the conserved cysteine through the conserved F or W. Fields, in order: J gene, V gene, D gene, clone size, CDR3 DNA, CDR3 protein. A D gene is named only where the DNA matches it firmly. Rows may omit the clone size; those that give it use once, few, many or a size class.

>TRBJ2-5|TRBV29-1|.|.
TGCAGCGTTGAAGAAATAGGGACCCAGTACTTC
CSVEEIGTQYF
>TRBJ2-2|TRBV25-1|.|.
TGTGCCAGCAGTGAATGGGGGGCCGGGGAGCTGTTTTTT
CASSEWGAGELFF
>TRBJ2-3|TRBV6-1|.|many
TGTGCCAGCAACACAGGGAAATCCCCAGATACGCAGTATTTT
CASNTGKSPDTQYF
>TRBJ2-2|TRBV12-3/TRBV12-4|TRBD1|many
TGTGCCAGCAGGGGACAGGGGGAGTACACCGGGGAGCTGTTTTTT
CASRGQGEYTGELFF
>TRBJ2-3|TRBV11-2|TRBD2|.
TGTGCCAGCAGTCCAAGAACCCGGGAGCGGGGGGCCGTTTATACGCAGTATTTT
CASSPRTRERGAVYTQYF
>TRBJ2-3|TRBV6-5|.|few
TGTGCCAGCAGTTACTTACAGGGAGGGGATACGCAGTATTTT
CASSYLQGGDTQYF
>TRBJ2-7|TRBV12-3/TRBV12-4|.|many
TGTGCCAGCAGTGAATTCGGGGGGCCCACCTACGAGCAGTACTTC
CASSEFGGPTYEQYF
>TRBJ2-7|TRBV20-1|TRBD2|many
TGCAGTGCTAGAGCCGGGACTAGAAGCTACGAGCAGTACTTC
CSARAGTRSYEQYF
>TRBJ2-1|TRBV7-2|.|.
TGTGCCAGCAGCTTAGATGGAGGCGGCTCCTACAATGAGCAGTTCTTC
CASSLDGGGSYNEQFF
>TRBJ2-7|TRBV12-5|TRBD2|many
TGTGCTAGTGGTTTGCTATACCCTATAGCGGGGGTGTACGAGCAGTACTTC
CASGLLYPIAGVYEQYF
>TRBJ1-2|TRBV13|.|few
TGTGCCAGCAGCCCCACCACGGGACTTCAGGGAGGCTATGGCTACACCTTC
CASSPTTGLQGGYGYTF
>TRBJ1-2|TRBV7-9|.|.
TGTGCCAGCAGCTTGAGGCCCGAAGGCTACACCTTC
CASSLRPEGYTF
>TRBJ2-5|TRBV5-5|.|few
TGTGCCAGCAGTTGGACACCCCGTGACCAAGAGACCCAGTACTTC
CASSWTPRDQETQYF
>TRBJ2-1|TRBV6-4|TRBD2|medium-sized
TGTGCCAGCAGTGACTCGAGCGGGGGGGCAAATGAGCAGTTCTTC
CASSDSSGGANEQFF
>TRBJ2-5|TRBV5-4|.|many
TGTGCCAGCAGCTTGGAGGTTTCAGAGACCCAGTACTTC
CASSLEVSETQYF
>TRBJ2-5|TRBV5-6|.|many
TGTGCCAGCAGCGATACTAGTCAAGAGACCCAGTACTTC
CASSDTSQETQYF
>TRBJ2-1|TRBV27|TRBD2|few
TGTGCCAGCAGTTTATGGGCGGGGGGGCCAATTTCCAATGAGCAGTTCTTC
CASSLWAGGPISNEQFF
>TRBJ2-1|TRBV4-3|.|many
TGCGCCAGCAGCCAAACGGGGAATGAGCAGTTCTTC
CASSQTGNEQFF
>TRBJ2-2|TRBV6-2/TRBV6-3|.|many
TGTGCCAGCAGTTACTCGGGTCCCGGGGAGCTGTTTTTT
CASSYSGPGELFF
>TRBJ1-5|TRBV7-6|.|few
TGTGCCAGCAGCTTCGGTGATAGCAATCAGCCCCAGCATTTT
CASSFGDSNQPQHF
>TRBJ2-3|TRBV10-2|TRBD2|many
TGCGCCAGCAGTGAGCCGCGGGGAGGGAGGAGTACAGATACGCAGTATTTT
CASSEPRGGRSTDTQYF
>TRBJ1-4|TRBV27|TRBD1|.
TGTGCCAGCAGTTTGGGACAGGTGGCCAACTATGAAAAACTGTTTTTT
CASSLGQVANYEKLFF
>TRBJ2-7|TRBV2|.|few
TGTGCCAGCAGCGGCCGAAACCAGTACTTC
CASSGRNQYF
>TRBJ2-3|TRBV3-1|.|.
TGTGCCACCAGCCAAGAGTCGGCTAGCACAGATACGCAGTATTTT
CATSQESASTDTQYF
>TRBJ2-7|TRBV7-9|.|many
TGTGCCAGCAGCACCGAGGGTTCCTACGAGCAGTACTTC
CASSTEGSYEQYF
>TRBJ2-4|TRBV4-1|.|.
TGCGCCAGCGCCGGGCTGAGGGACATTCAGTACTTC
CASAGLRDIQYF
>TRBJ2-7|TRBV5-5|.|.
TGTGCCAGCAGCTTGGCCTGGGGCAGCTCCTACGAGCAGTACTTC
CASSLAWGSSYEQYF
>TRBJ1-2|TRBV7-6|TRBD1|many
TGTGCCAGCAGCTTGCGACAGGGCGGCTATGGCTACACCTTC
CASSLRQGGYGYTF
>TRBJ1-2|TRBV7-2|.|.
TGTGCCAGCAGCCTCGAAGAATATGGCTACACCTTC
CASSLEEYGYTF
>TRBJ2-5|TRBV24-1|TRBD2|few
TGTGCCACCAGTGCCCCCCGTGGAGCGGGGGGGACCCCGGAGACCCAGTACTTC
CATSAPRGAGGTPETQYF
>TRBJ1-2|TRBV6-5|.|few
TGTGCCAGCAGTTCTATCAAGGGAGAAGAGGGCTACACCTTC
CASSSIKGEEGYTF
>TRBJ2-7|TRBV5-1|TRBD1|few
TGCGCCAGCAGCTTTGGGACAGGGAACTACGAGCAGTACTTC
CASSFGTGNYEQYF
>TRBJ2-1|TRBV6-5|TRBD2|few
TGTGCCAGCAGTTACCGGGGGGGCCCGGGTAATGAGCAGTTCTTC
CASSYRGGPGNEQFF
>TRBJ1-2|TRBV7-6|.|few
TGTGCCAGCAGCTCAAATTATTGGGGCTACACCTTC
CASSSNYWGYTF
>TRBJ1-5|TRBV12-3/TRBV12-4|.|.
TGTGCCAGCAGTCGGACGGCATATAGCAATCAGCCCCAGCATTTT
CASSRTAYSNQPQHF
>TRBJ1-1|TRBV7-9|.|.
TGTGCCAGCAGTTATATGAACACTGAAGCTTTCTTT
CASSYMNTEAFF
>TRBJ2-7|TRBV7-2|.|few
TGTGCCAGCAGCTTCACTCCCGACTACGAGCAGTACTTC
CASSFTPDYEQYF
>TRBJ1-2|TRBV5-4|.|few
TGTGCCAGCAGCCCCGGGACCGACGGCTATGGCTACACCTTC
CASSPGTDGYGYTF
>TRBJ2-1|TRBV19|TRBD2|.
TGTGCCAGTAGTATAGCGGGGGGGGACAATGAGCAGTTCTTC
CASSIAGGDNEQFF
>TRBJ2-3|TRBV6-2/TRBV6-3|.|.
TGTGCCAGCAGTTACAATGACACAGATACGCAGTATTTT
CASSYNDTDTQYF
>TRBJ2-7|TRBV29-1|TRBD1|.
TGCAGCGCCGCCCTGACAGGGCCCGAGCAGTACTTC
CSAALTGPEQYF
>TRBJ1-1|TRBV7-8|.|.
TGTGCCAGCAGCCCCTGGGACGGTAACACTGAAGCTTTCTTT
CASSPWDGNTEAFF
>TRBJ1-1|TRBV11-2|.|few
TGTGCCAGCAGCGGGATGAACACTGAAGCTTTCTTT
CASSGMNTEAFF
>TRBJ2-7|TRBV4-1|TRBD1|.
TGCGCCAGCAGGCCAGGGGCTGGGACAGGGTTGTACGAGCAGTACTTC
CASRPGAGTGLYEQYF
>TRBJ1-5|TRBV6-5|TRBD1|few
TGTGCCAGCAGTTACTCCCCCGACAGGGAAAATCAGCCCCAGCATTTT
CASSYSPDRENQPQHF
>TRBJ1-1|TRBV12-3/TRBV12-4|.|many
TGTGCCAGCAGTTTAGATTTCGCAGGGTCGGGTGGTGCTTTCTTT
CASSLDFAGSGGAFF
>TRBJ1-4|TRBV4-1|TRBD1|.
TGCGCCAGCAGCTGGAGATCGGGACAGGAAAATGAAAAACTGTTTTTT
CASSWRSGQENEKLFF
>TRBJ2-5|TRBV2|TRBD2|many
TGTGCCAGGACTAGCGGGGAAGAGACCCAGTACTTC
CARTSGEETQYF
>TRBJ1-4|TRBV27|.|many
TGTGCCAGCAGTTCTAACAGGCTACCTAATGAAAAACTGTTTTTT
CASSSNRLPNEKLFF
>TRBJ2-1|TRBV6-2/TRBV6-3|.|.
TGTGCCAGCAGTTACTCCGGTGGGTTAGCAGGGCAGTTCTTC
CASSYSGGLAGQFF
>TRBJ2-3|TRBV29-1|TRBD1|many
TGCAGCGTTCTAGAGGGGGCCAGTTCGGTGACAGATACGCAGTATTTT
CSVLEGASSVTDTQYF
>TRBJ1-1|TRBV6-1|TRBD1|.
TGTGCCAGCAGGATGGGGACAGGGAACACTGAAGCTTTCTTT
CASRMGTGNTEAFF
>TRBJ1-2|TRBV7-3|.|few
TGTGCCAGCAGCTTATTCGACCCGGAGGGCTACACCTTC
CASSLFDPEGYTF
>TRBJ2-2|TRBV7-9|TRBD1|few
TGTGCCAGCAGCTTAAAGGGACAGGGGGCTTCCGGGGAGCTGTTTTTT
CASSLKGQGASGELFF
>TRBJ2-3|TRBV7-9|.|.
TGTGCCAGCAGCCCACTCGGGGGCGGCACAGATACGCAGTATTTT
CASSPLGGGTDTQYF
>TRBJ2-3|TRBV7-2|.|once
TGTGCCAGCACCTACAGGATCAGCACAGATACGCAGTATTTT
CASTYRISTDTQYF
>TRBJ2-3|TRBV5-6|TRBD1|few
TGTGCCAGCAGGGGGGGCGACAGGGGGCCCACAGATACGCAGTATTTT
CASRGGDRGPTDTQYF
>TRBJ2-7|TRBV5-1|TRBD1|few
TGCGCCAGCAGCTCTGGACAGGGCCACGAGCAGTACTTC
CASSSGQGHEQYF
>TRBJ2-2|TRBV4-3|TRBD1|many
TGCGCCAGCAGCCAAGGGTTCAGGGGGCTCGACACCGGGGAGCTGTTTTTT
CASSQGFRGLDTGELFF
>TRBJ1-4|TRBV7-9|.|.
TGTGCCAGCAGCGCGACGACAACAACTAATGAAAAACTGTTTTTT
CASSATTTTNEKLFF